The entry that follows covers one T cell receptor beta chain sequence. The repertoire was sequenced with immunoSEQ multiplex PCR; TCRdb's copy has only in-frame clones and lacks some. In the table there are over 200,000 clones, roughly 86% of which are singletons. This CDR3 has 19 amino acids. This record comes from a study of blood T cell repertoires in COVID-19. V usage is TRBV12-1 and J usage is TRBJ1-6; the D segment call TRBD1 is taken from the table without a DNA check. TRBV12-1 is classified as a pseudogene. Sequenced: peripheral blood. This receptor was obtained from a young woman with acute or convalescent COVID-19. CDR3: CASSLGGQAASSYNSPLHF. The DNA for the CDR3 is TGTGCCAGCAGCTTAGGGGGACAGGCCGCGAGCTCCTATAATTCACCCCTCCACTTT.